This T cell receptor (beta chain) emerged from a study of shared clonotypes between healthy human individuals. Study findings and constraints: The rarefaction results pointed to incomplete sorted-subset sequencing despite large depth. Generation of non-shared clonotypes was less probable than generation of clonotypes shared by all four donors.

Donors comprised healthy HIV-negative adults lacking recent acute infections or vaccinations. Repertoires were generated with immunoSEQ multiplex PCR, while TCRdb's copy carries only in-frame clones and drops some. The sample carries about 2 million clones, over 85% recorded once. Concerning this clone itself: Its specificity is not known.

With 5 bases removed from V and 3 bases from J, the gap between germline ends came to 14 bases. This CDR3 is 15 amino acids long. In germline, CDR1 is MDHEN, CDR2 SYDVKM. This TCR was recovered from a man younger than 30 in good health. J is TRBJ2-1 and V is TRBV28; no definite D call. Sequencing was done on a sample of naive CD4+ T cells sorted from blood. Documented subset: CD45RA+ positively selected. The CDR3 DNA is TGTGCCAGCAGTCGCCGTCAGAGAGGCTACAATGAGCAGTTCTTC. This translates into CASSRRQRGYNEQFF.